This entry describes one T cell receptor beta chain. The use of a sample-barcoded 5' primer and a J-beta primer mix characterized a second PCR of about 7 to 12 cycles. TCRdb passed the 5' RACE reads through MiXCR, listing each CDR3 protein once. The sample has some 700,000 distinct CDR3 sequences, 20% to 25% seen once; the top ten hold roughly 22%. These data are taken from a study of blood T cells in healthy people across ages. Study-level background: Template switching retrieved approximately one barcoded beta molecule for each two T cells.

The CDR3 covers 11 residues. Germline assignment: CDR1 SQVTM and CDR2 ANQGSEA. The V end was cut by 6 bases, the J end by 7 bases, with 12 bases between. Each donor gave ten milliliters of peripheral blood. The specimen was blood. The clonotype originates from a man between 65 and 85 years old in good health. The rearrangement joins TRBV29-1 to TRBJ1-2, with a possible D match to TRBD1 (5 bases). CDR3 sequence (DNA): TGCAGCGTCGGGGACTACCGTGGCTACACCTTC. This translates into CSVGDYRGYTF.